These T cell receptor beta chains were read from a single sample in a study of blood T cell repertoires in COVID-19. Only in-frame clones appear in the TCRdb table, and some are missing; sequencing was by immunoSEQ multiplex PCR. The profile shows more than 200,000 clones, more than 65% of them singletons. Input material: peripheral blood. The source is a woman aged 35 to 49 who had recovered from COVID-19. CDR3s include the opening cysteine and the closing phenylalanine or tryptophan. D genes are given only for firm matches. Clone size appears in some rows only: once, few, many, or a class for an expanded clone.

j_call: TRBJ2-2; d_call: NA; clone_size: few; v_call: TRBV9; cdr3_nt: TGTGCCAGCAGCCTAGCGGGACAGGGGACCGGGGAGCTGTTTTTT; cdr3_aa: CASSLAGQGTGELFF
j_call: TRBJ1-2; d_call: TRBD1; clone_size: few; v_call: TRBV30; cdr3_nt: TGTGCCTGGATGGGACAGGGGGACTATGGCTACACCTTC; cdr3_aa: CAWMGQGDYGYTF
j_call: TRBJ2-5; d_call: NA; clone_size: NA; v_call: TRBV7-9; cdr3_nt: TGTGCCAGCAGGGCGGACCAAGAGACCCAGTACTTC; cdr3_aa: CASRADQETQYF
j_call: TRBJ1-1; d_call: TRBD1; clone_size: NA; v_call: TRBV19; cdr3_nt: TGTGCCAGTAGTATCGGGGGGACAGGGAACACTGAAGCTTTCTTT; cdr3_aa: CASSIGGTGNTEAFF
j_call: TRBJ1-1; d_call: NA; clone_size: NA; v_call: TRBV28; cdr3_nt: TGTGCCAGCAGTGTACAGGGCCCTGAAGCTTTCTTT; cdr3_aa: CASSVQGPEAFF
j_call: TRBJ2-5; d_call: TRBD1; clone_size: few; v_call: TRBV2; cdr3_nt: TGTGCCAGCAGTGTGGACAGGGGGCACCAAGAGACCCAGTACTTC; cdr3_aa: CASSVDRGHQETQYF
j_call: TRBJ2-7; d_call: NA; clone_size: NA; v_call: TRBV5-1; cdr3_nt: TGCGCCAGCAGCGGTGGTAGGGGACAATTAAAATACGAGCAGTACTTC; cdr3_aa: CASSGGRGQLKYEQYF
j_call: TRBJ1-1; d_call: NA; clone_size: NA; v_call: TRBV13; cdr3_nt: TGTGCCAGCAGCTTAGCAGGGTTGTCTGAAGCTTTCTTT; cdr3_aa: CASSLAGLSEAFF
j_call: TRBJ2-3; d_call: TRBD2; clone_size: NA; v_call: TRBV9; cdr3_nt: TGTGCCAGCAGCGGGCTCCGGGGGGGCGCAGATACGCAGTATTTT; cdr3_aa: CASSGLRGGADTQYF
j_call: TRBJ2-2; d_call: NA; clone_size: NA; v_call: TRBV24-1; cdr3_nt: TGTGCCACCAGTGATGGGAGCCCCGCGAACACCGGGGAGCTGTTTTTT; cdr3_aa: CATSDGSPANTGELFF
j_call: TRBJ1-3; d_call: NA; clone_size: NA; v_call: TRBV24-1; cdr3_nt: TGTGCCTCGCGGAGGACAGCGCCTTTTATTTCTGGAACATCCACTGGAAACACCATATATTTT; cdr3_aa: CASRRTAPFISGTSTGNTIYF
j_call: TRBJ2-5; d_call: NA; clone_size: NA; v_call: TRBV5-1; cdr3_nt: TGCGCCAGCAGGAAGAACATCCAAGAGACCCAGTACTTC; cdr3_aa: CASRKNIQETQYF
j_call: TRBJ1-1; d_call: NA; clone_size: once; v_call: TRBV11-2; cdr3_nt: TGTGCCAGCAGCTCGCGGGCGGGATACGAAGCTTTCTTT; cdr3_aa: CASSSRAGYEAFF
j_call: TRBJ2-3; d_call: TRBD1; clone_size: few; v_call: TRBV5-5; cdr3_nt: TGTGCCAGCAGCAAAGGTTGGGGACAGACAGATACGCAGTATTTT; cdr3_aa: CASSKGWGQTDTQYF
j_call: TRBJ2-7; d_call: TRBD2; clone_size: NA; v_call: TRBV28; cdr3_nt: TGTGCCAGCAGTTTACGGGGGGAAGGAGCGAGGGGCTACGAGCAGTACTTC; cdr3_aa: CASSLRGEGARGYEQYF
j_call: TRBJ1-1; d_call: NA; clone_size: NA; v_call: TRBV27; cdr3_nt: TGTGCCAGCAGTTTATCGATTACAGGGAACACTGAAGCTTTCTTT; cdr3_aa: CASSLSITGNTEAFF
j_call: TRBJ2-5; d_call: TRBD1; clone_size: NA; v_call: TRBV5-4; cdr3_nt: TGTGCCAGCAGCGTAAGACAGGGGGCCGGGATGGGAGAGACCCAGTACTTC; cdr3_aa: CASSVRQGAGMGETQYF
j_call: TRBJ2-7; d_call: NA; clone_size: NA; v_call: TRBV19; cdr3_nt: TGTGCCAGTAGTCTCCAGCGACCTAGCGACGAGCAGTACTTC; cdr3_aa: CASSLQRPSDEQYF
j_call: TRBJ1-4; d_call: NA; clone_size: few; v_call: TRBV5-1; cdr3_nt: TGCGCCAGCAGCTTGGGGGGAACAGGGGAAAAACTGTTTTTT; cdr3_aa: CASSLGGTGEKLFF
j_call: TRBJ1-2; d_call: NA; clone_size: NA; v_call: TRBV14; cdr3_nt: TGTGCCAGCAGCCCGCGGGGGACTTCGGTTTATGGCTACACCTTC; cdr3_aa: CASSPRGTSVYGYTF
j_call: TRBJ1-1; d_call: NA; clone_size: NA; v_call: TRBV5-1; cdr3_nt: TGCGCCAGCAGCGGACAACTCCAGCGGGATTCTATTTTTAACACTGAAGCTTTCTTT; cdr3_aa: CASSGQLQRDSIFNTEAFF
j_call: TRBJ2-7; d_call: NA; clone_size: NA; v_call: TRBV6-5; cdr3_nt: TGTGCCAGCAGTTACAAGAGGGCCTACGAGCAGTACTTC; cdr3_aa: CASSYKRAYEQYF
j_call: TRBJ1-1; d_call: NA; clone_size: NA; v_call: TRBV7-2; cdr3_nt: TGTGCCAGCAGCTTTGGGGGGGCCGGGAACACTGAAGCTTTCTTT; cdr3_aa: CASSFGGAGNTEAFF
j_call: TRBJ2-7; d_call: TRBD1; clone_size: NA; v_call: TRBV7-2; cdr3_nt: TGTGCCAGCAGCTTGGGACAGAGCTCCTACGAGCAGTACTTC; cdr3_aa: CASSLGQSSYEQYF
j_call: TRBJ2-3; d_call: NA; clone_size: NA; v_call: TRBV10-3; cdr3_nt: TGTGCCACGCGAGACGGAGACGGAGCAGGCACAGATACGCAGTATTTT; cdr3_aa: CATRDGDGAGTDTQYF
j_call: TRBJ1-2; d_call: TRBD1; clone_size: NA; v_call: TRBV18; cdr3_nt: TGTGCCAGCACCGGGACAGGGGAATCTAACTATGGCTACACCTTC; cdr3_aa: CASTGTGESNYGYTF
j_call: TRBJ2-7; d_call: TRBD1; clone_size: NA; v_call: TRBV19; cdr3_nt: TGTGCCAGTAGACCGGGACAGGGAATGGTATACGAGCAGTACTTC; cdr3_aa: CASRPGQGMVYEQYF
j_call: TRBJ1-3; d_call: TRBD1; clone_size: NA; v_call: TRBV15; cdr3_nt: TGTGCCACCAGCAGAGGACAGGGAAACTCTGGAAACACCATATATTTT; cdr3_aa: CATSRGQGNSGNTIYF
j_call: TRBJ2-1; d_call: TRBD1; clone_size: NA; v_call: TRBV9; cdr3_nt: TGTGCCAGCAGCGTAGATGAGACAGGGGGCTTATATGGAAACAATGAGCAGTTCTTC; cdr3_aa: CASSVDETGGLYGNNEQFF
j_call: TRBJ2-3; d_call: NA; clone_size: NA; v_call: TRBV5-4; cdr3_nt: TGTGCCAGCAGCTTGTGGTCGGGGGGCCTCGATACGCAGTATTTT; cdr3_aa: CASSLWSGGLDTQYF
j_call: TRBJ1-2; d_call: NA; clone_size: few; v_call: TRBV27; cdr3_nt: TGTGCCAGCAGTTTCACCGCGACAGAGAACTATGGCTACACCTTC; cdr3_aa: CASSFTATENYGYTF
j_call: TRBJ2-1; d_call: NA; clone_size: NA; v_call: TRBV7-3; cdr3_nt: TGTGCCAGCAGCTTCAGCGGGGAGCAGTTCTTC; cdr3_aa: CASSFSGEQFF
j_call: TRBJ2-2; d_call: TRBD1; clone_size: NA; v_call: TRBV7-6; cdr3_nt: TGTGCCAGCAGCATACAGCCCGGGACAGGGAGCACCGGGGAGCTGTTTTTT; cdr3_aa: CASSIQPGTGSTGELFF
j_call: TRBJ1-1; d_call: NA; clone_size: NA; v_call: TRBV3-1/TRBV3-2; cdr3_nt: TGTGCCAGCAGCCCGCAGGGGACCGGTTCTACTGAAGCTTTCTTT; cdr3_aa: CASSPQGTGSTEAFF
j_call: TRBJ1-1; d_call: NA; clone_size: NA; v_call: TRBV7-3; cdr3_nt: TGTGCCAGCAGCCGGGAGGGGCAAAATGGTGAAGCTTTCTTT; cdr3_aa: CASSREGQNGEAFF
j_call: TRBJ2-5; d_call: TRBD2; clone_size: NA; v_call: TRBV3-1/TRBV3-2; cdr3_nt: TGTGCCAGCAGCCAAGCCCTAGCGGGGGGATCGGAGACCCAGTACTTC; cdr3_aa: CASSQALAGGSETQYF
j_call: TRBJ2-5; d_call: TRBD1; clone_size: NA; v_call: TRBV18; cdr3_nt: TGTGCCAGCTCCACACAGGGGGCGGAGGAGACCCAGTACTTC; cdr3_aa: CASSTQGAEETQYF
j_call: TRBJ1-2; d_call: NA; clone_size: NA; v_call: TRBV3-1/TRBV3-2; cdr3_nt: TGTGCCAGCAGCCAAGATGTGAGACAATCCCACACCTTC; cdr3_aa: CASSQDVRQSHTF
j_call: TRBJ1-5; d_call: NA; clone_size: NA; v_call: TRBV7-2; cdr3_nt: TGTGCCAGCAGCTTAGACGCAGGGGTAGGGCAGCCCCAGCATTTT; cdr3_aa: CASSLDAGVGQPQHF
j_call: TRBJ2-5; d_call: NA; clone_size: NA; v_call: TRBV15; cdr3_nt: TGTGCCACCAGCAGGCATGCCTCGGCCGGGGAAGAGACCCAGTACTTC; cdr3_aa: CATSRHASAGEETQYF
j_call: TRBJ1-4; d_call: TRBD1; clone_size: NA; v_call: TRBV2; cdr3_nt: TGTGCCAGCAAACAGGGGCCCGGTGAAAAACTGTTTTTT; cdr3_aa: CASKQGPGEKLFF
j_call: TRBJ1-6; d_call: NA; clone_size: NA; v_call: TRBV6-4; cdr3_nt: TGTGCCAGCAGAGGCCAGGGGCGCAATTCACCCCTCCACTTT; cdr3_aa: CASRGQGRNSPLHF
j_call: TRBJ1-5; d_call: NA; clone_size: NA; v_call: TRBV9; cdr3_nt: TGTGCCAGCAGCGTAGAAGGAGGGACCAATCAGCCCCAGCATTTT; cdr3_aa: CASSVEGGTNQPQHF
j_call: TRBJ2-2; d_call: TRBD1; clone_size: NA; v_call: TRBV9; cdr3_nt: TGTGCCAGCAGCCTCGCCGGGACAGGGGCCTTAGGGGGCGGGGAGCTGTTTTTT; cdr3_aa: CASSLAGTGALGGGELFF